These 10 T cell receptor beta chains share one sample of origin, sequenced in a study of blood T cell repertoires in COVID-19. Repertoires were generated with immunoSEQ multiplex PCR, while TCRdb's copy carries only in-frame clones and drops some. The profile covers 100,000 or so clones, with about 80% appearing a single time and about 12% taken by the ten largest. Material for sequencing was peripheral blood. These TCRs come from a woman in her 70s with acute or convalescent COVID-19.

This clone was found a few times. The chain recombines TRBV20-1 with TRBJ2-1, with a possible D match to TRBD1 (6 bases). CDR3 size: 14 residues. Trimming removed 3 bases from V and 7 bases from J, with 16 bases in between. Germline CDR1 DFQATT, CDR2 SNEGSKA (reference sequence). CDR3 DNA sequence: TGCAGTGCTAGTATACAGGGCGCGCAGAATGAGCAGTTCTTC. The encoded protein is CSASIQGAQNEQFF.

The chain joins TRBV27 to TRBJ1-6, with D maybe TRBD1 (6 bases). V lost 4 bases to trimming and J lost 12 bases, with 10 bases between them. Germline assignment: CDR1 MNHEY and CDR2 SMNVEV (reference sequence). This CDR3 comprises 12 residues. The CDR3 sequence: CASSSAGEPLHF. As DNA, the CDR3 is TGTGCCAGCAGTTCGGCAGGGGAACCCCTCCACTTT.

This chain joins TRBV19 and TRBJ1-2; 8 nucleotides match TRBD1. CDR3 length: 16 amino acids. Germline CDR1 LNHDA, CDR2 SQIVND (reference sequence). The trim removed 3 bases at V and 7 bases at J, leaving 13 bases unmatched. The CDR3 nucleotides are TGTGCCAGTAGTATGAGGAGTAGGCAGGGGGCGAGTGGCTACACCTTC. Translated: CASSMRSRQGASGYTF.

The gene calls are TRBV6-5 and TRBJ1-1; D gene unclear. Looked up from germline, CDR1 is MNHEY and CDR2 is SVGAGI. The CDR3 loop spans 14 amino acids. Trimming took 10 bases from V and 6 from J, leaving 21 bases between them. The CDR3 DNA follows: TGTGCCATTATAGAGAGGGTTGGGGTCGCTGAAGCTTTCTTT. Its translation is CAIIERVGVAEAFF.

The chain couples TRBV5-1 to TRBJ2-7, with a possible D match to TRBD1 (5 bases). This CDR3 spans 15 amino acids. The germline V gene encodes CDR1 SGHRS and CDR2 YFSETQ. V gave up 7 bases and J gave up 0 bases, with 17 bases separating them. The CDR3 DNA reads TGCGCCAGCGCTCCTTGGGGCTATAGCTCCTACGAGCAGTACTTC. Residues: CASAPWGYSSYEQYF.

This clone was seen a single time. CDR3 sequence reads: CASSVWQTNTGELFF. DNA of the CDR3: TGTGCCAGCAGTGTTTGGCAGACTAACACCGGGGAGCTGTTTTTT. The V and J genes are TRBV2 and TRBJ2-2, with D unclear. This CDR3 is 15 amino acids long. Trimming removed 4 bases from V and 2 bases from J, with 11 bases in between. CDR1 is SNHLY, CDR2 FYNNEI, per germline. The full variable domain, with the rest looked up from reference TRBV2 and TRBJ2-2, is EPEVTQTPSHQVTQMGQEVILRCVPISNHLYFYWYRQILGQKVEFLVSFYNNEISEKSEIFDDQFSVERPDGSNFTLKIRSTKLEDSAMYFCASSVWQTNTGELFFGEGSRLTVL.

This chain connects TRBV2 to TRBJ2-1, with TRBD2 matching over 10 bases. Per germline, CDR1 SNHLY and CDR2 FYNNEI. The CDR3 has 17 residues. With V trimmed by 5 bases and J by 6 bases, 13 bases remained unmatched. The CDR3, as DNA: TGTGCCAGCAGTTCAGCCGGGGTAGCGGGGGGCCTCAATGAGCAGTTCTTC. Its protein is CASSSAGVAGGLNEQFF.

J is TRBJ1-6 and V is TRBV2; no reliable D call. The CDR3 runs 14 residues. V lost 2 bases and J 8 bases, leaving 10 bases between the germline ends. The germline gives CDR1 SNHLY, CDR2 FYNNEI. The CDR3 DNA follows: TGTGCCAGCAGTGAATCCAGTCTAGATTCACCCCTCCACTTT. This sequence encodes CASSESSLDSPLHF.

V gene TRBV7-9 combines with J gene TRBJ1-2; D may be TRBD1 (6 bases). V was shortened by 6 bases and J by 2 bases, with 10 bases between the two germline ends. This CDR3 spans 13 amino acids. Germline V gene lookup returns CDR1 SEHNR and CDR2 FQNEAQ (reference sequence). The CDR3 DNA reads TGTGCCAGCAGAAGAGGACAGAACTATGGCTACACCTTC. Its translation is CASRRGQNYGYTF. Using reference TRBV7-9 and TRBJ1-2 for the parts outside the CDR3, the full variable domain is DTGVSQNPRHKITKRGQNVTFRCDPISEHNRLYWYRQTLGQGPEFLTYFQNEAQLEKSRLLSDRFSAERPKGSFSTLEIQRTEQGDSAMYLCASRRGQNYGYTFGSGTRLTVV.

This chain connects TRBV19 to TRBJ2-2; tentatively, D is TRBD2 (6 bases). Trimming cost V 3 bases and J 5 bases, with 7 bases left between them. This CDR3 has 13 residues. CDR1 is LNHDA and CDR2 is SQIVND in the germline V gene (reference sequence). The chain's CDR3 is CASSIGGTGELFF. The CDR3 DNA reads TGTGCCAGTAGTATTGGAGGGACCGGGGAGCTGTTTTTT.